This T cell receptor (beta chain) originates from a study of PD-1 blockade in classical Hodgkin lymphoma. Generated by immunoSEQ multiplex PCR, the TCRdb table keeps only in-frame clones and is missing some. The data hold tens of thousands of clones, with about 89% observed a single time. Specified time point: newly diagnosed, previously untreated cHL patient sample. V gave up 3 bases and J gave up 2 bases; unmatched junction bases: 6. CDR3 length: 15 residues. Germline V lookup: CDR1 MGHRA, CDR2 YSYEKL. The chain is built from TRBV4-1 and TRBJ2-7; the match to TRBD1 covers 8 bases. Material: peripheral blood mononuclear cells (PBMCs). This receptor was identified in a human donor with classical Hodgkin lymphoma. CDR3 amino acids: CASSQDRVGPYEQYF. The CDR3 DNA sequence: TGCGCCAGCAGCCAGGACAGGGTGGGACCCTACGAGCAGTACTTC.